A single sample gave rise to the 11 T cell receptor beta chains below, sequenced in a study of glioma-infiltrating T cells. Amplification of TCR alpha and beta CDR3 regions from RNA used iRepertoire nested multiplex PCR. In TCRdb, the multiplex PCR reads were re-called with MiXCR into one record per CDR3 protein. Here the sample spans around 100,000 distinct CDR3 sequences, about 30% being singletons. Sequencing was carried out using glioma tissue, nonneoplastic brain tissue, or PBMCs (not recorded which). The source of these receptors is a human donor with low-grade glioma or glioblastoma, undergoing nonglioma brain surgery, or in good health (not recorded which).

This clonotype was counted at least ten times. The germline gene is not matched at one end of the junction; a read error may be the cause. The chain uses TRBV29-1 and TRBJ1-1; D may be TRBD1 (6 bases). This CDR3 has 9 residues. CDR1 SQVTM and CDR2 ANQGSEA come from the germline V gene. CDR3: CSVEKGGRF. Written as DNA, the CDR3 is TGCAGCGTTGAAAAGGGGGGACGTTTT.

At least ten counts were recorded for this clonotype. This chain joins TRBV25-1 and TRBJ2-5; a possible D gene is TRBD2 (6 bases). Germline assignment: CDR1 MGHDK and CDR2 SYGVNS. V lost 9 bases and J 5 bases, leaving 19 bases between the germline ends. The CDR3 is 14 residues long. DNA for the CDR3: TGTGCCAGAGTAGGACTAAACCCCCGGGAGACCCAGTACTTC. Its protein product is CARVGLNPRETQYF.

In regard to this clonotype: A much larger clone is a single base away; this may be a read error. The chain combines TRBV7-9 with TRBJ2-5; no clear D gene. This CDR3 has 14 amino acids. Germline CDR1 SEHNR, CDR2 FQNEAQ (reference sequence). CDR3 in amino acids: CASSYLGRKETKYF. The CDR3 nucleotides are TGTGCCAGCAGCTATCTTGGGCGAAAAGAGACCAAGTACTTC. Full variable domain (missing parts from reference TRBV7-9 and TRBJ2-5): DTGVSQNPRHKITKRGQNVTFRCDPISEHNRLYWYRQTLGQGPEFLTYFQNEAQLEKSRLLSDRFSAERPKGSFSTLEIQRTEQGDSAMYLCASSYLGRKETKYFGPGTRLLVL.

Concerning this clonotype: One end of the junction does not line up with germline, which may come from a read error. The chain employs TRBV10-3 and TRBJ2-1; D uncertain. CDR3 size: 14 residues. Germline CDR1 is ENHRY and CDR2 is SYGVKD. CDR3 nucleotide sequence: TGTGCCATCAGTGAGTCGACGGCAGCCAATGAGCACCTCTTC. This sequence encodes CAISESTAANEHLF.

There are many counts of this clonotype. The chain has TRBV7-2 and TRBJ2-7; a weak D match, TRBD2 (7 bases). V was shortened by 4 bases and J by 9 bases, with 22 bases between the two germline ends. This CDR3 is built from 15 residues. The V gene's germline CDR1 is SGHTA and CDR2 FQGNSA. The CDR3 DNA is TGTGCCAGCAGCTCGGAGGGGGGGGGGCGCTCTGTGCAGTACTTC. It specifies CASSSEGGGRSVQYF.

This clonotype has ten or more counts. The V and J genes are TRBV7-2 and TRBJ2-3; TRBD2 aligns across 10 bases. The CDR3 length is 15 residues. Per the germline V gene, CDR1 is SGHTA and CDR2 is FQGNSA. J was trimmed by 5 bases and V by 1 base; bases with no gene match: 3. The CDR3 region is CASSLGSGGVDTQYF. The CDR3 nucleotides read TGTGCCAGCAGCTTAGGGAGCGGGGGGGTAGATACGCAGTATTTT.

This clonotype has at least ten counts. This chain links TRBV20-1 with TRBJ2-3, with D perhaps matching TRBD2 (7 bases). CDR3 length: 17 amino acids. Germline V gives CDR1 DFQATT, CDR2 SNEGSKA (reference sequence). Trimming shortened V by 1 base and J by 2 bases, and 19 bases separated the two germline ends. The DNA of the CDR3 is TGCAGTGCTAGAGCGGCCTCGGAGGGGGGGAACACAGATACGCAGTATTTT. Translation: CSARAASEGGNTDTQYF.

At least ten counts were recorded for this clonotype. The CDR3 region has the DNA TGTGCCAGCGGCGACAGGGATGAAAAACTGTTTTTT. Amino acid sequence: CASGDRDEKLFF. The chain links TRBV7-2 to TRBJ1-4; 7 bases are shared with TRBD1. J lost 6 bases, V lost 8 bases, and 3 bases had no gene match. The germline V gene has CDR1 SGHTA and CDR2 FQGNSA. There are 12 residues in the CDR3. The full variable domain, its missing parts supplied by reference TRBV7-2 and TRBJ1-4, is GAGVSQSPSNKVTEKGKDVELRCDPISGHTALYWYRQSLGQGLEFLIYFQGNSAPDKSGLPSDRFSAERTGGSVSTLTIQRTQQEDSAVYLCASGDRDEKLFFGSGTQLSVL.

There are many counts of this clonotype. V gene TRBV6-1 combines with J gene TRBJ2-3, with a tentative D call TRBD1 (5 bases). Deletions cut 7 bases from V and 2 bases from J, with 7 bases between. From germline, CDR1 is MNHNS and CDR2 SASEGT. CDR3 length equals 12 residues. As DNA, the CDR3 is TGTGCCAGCAAGGGGTCCACAGATACGCAGTATTTT. It codes for CASKGSTDTQYF.

This clonotype has a count of ten or more. The chain links TRBV6-1 to TRBJ2-7; 10 bases map to TRBD1. V lost 8 bases and J lost 3; bases outside the gene matches: 13. CDR1 is MNHNS and CDR2 is SASEGT in the germline V gene. The CDR3 loop spans 16 amino acids. CDR3 in amino acids: CASFPNSGQGFYEQYF. The DNA for the CDR3 is TGTGCCAGCTTTCCTAATTCGGGACAGGGGTTCTACGAGCAGTACTTC.

In its sample, this clonotype was seen a few times. The J gene is TRBJ1-1, the V gene TRBV12-3 or TRBV12-4, with 8 nucleotides matching TRBD1. The junction had 10 bases not matched to a gene; V was cut back by 6 bases and J by 7 bases. This CDR3 region has 14 residues. This CDR3 reads CASSYSGGSGEAFF. The CDR3 nucleotides are TGTGCCAGCAGCTATTCAGGGGGCTCGGGTGAAGCTTTCTTT.